Sequencing of this TCR beta chain was carried out in a study of blood T cell repertoires in COVID-19. Whole-study context: COVID-19 samples, acute and convalescent, were from the United States, Italy and Spain. T cells, B-cell-depleted T cells, or PBMCs provided the cDNA or gDNA that served as material.

V dropped 3 bases and J dropped 13 bases, with 10 bases sitting between them. CDR3 size: 12 residues. Germline assignment: CDR1 SGHDN and CDR2 FVKESK. Per the original methods: Quantification of nucleated cells was approximated via reference gene primer amplification. Clones were sequenced by immunoSEQ multiplex PCR, and TCRdb holds only the in-frame ones, with some missing. That table furnishes V, J and clone size, whereas the DNA furnished D and trimming. There are about 260,000 clones in the sample; about 86% occur only once, and almost 2% lies in the top ten. The chain is built from TRBV14 and TRBJ1-6, with unresolved D. The sequence derives from a man between 25 and 39 years old with active or convalescent COVID-19. Sequenced input: peripheral blood. The CDR3 DNA follows: TGTGCCAGCAGCCAGGGGAGCGTTCCCCTCCACTTT. This translates into CASSQGSVPLHF.